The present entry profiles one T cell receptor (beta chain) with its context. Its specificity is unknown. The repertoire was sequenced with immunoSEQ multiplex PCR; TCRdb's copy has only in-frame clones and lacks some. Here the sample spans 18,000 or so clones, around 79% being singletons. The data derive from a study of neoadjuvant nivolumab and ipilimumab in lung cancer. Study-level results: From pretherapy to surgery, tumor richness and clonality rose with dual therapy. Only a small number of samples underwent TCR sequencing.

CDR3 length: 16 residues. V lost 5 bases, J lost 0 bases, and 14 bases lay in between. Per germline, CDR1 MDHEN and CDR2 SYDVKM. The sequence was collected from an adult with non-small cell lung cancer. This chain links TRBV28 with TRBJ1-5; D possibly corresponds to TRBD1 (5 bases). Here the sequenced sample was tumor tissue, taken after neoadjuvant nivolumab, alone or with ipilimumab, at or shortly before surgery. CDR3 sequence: CASSRGGRDSNQPQHF. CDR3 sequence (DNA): TGTGCCAGCAGTAGGGGCGGGCGGGATAGCAATCAGCCCCAGCATTTT. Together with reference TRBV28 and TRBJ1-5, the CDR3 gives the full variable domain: DVKVTQSSRYLVKRTGEKVFLECVQDMDHENMFWYRQDPGLGLRLIYFSYDVKMKEKGDIPEGYSVSREKKERFSLILESASTNQTSMYLCASSRGGRDSNQPQHFGDGTRLSIL.